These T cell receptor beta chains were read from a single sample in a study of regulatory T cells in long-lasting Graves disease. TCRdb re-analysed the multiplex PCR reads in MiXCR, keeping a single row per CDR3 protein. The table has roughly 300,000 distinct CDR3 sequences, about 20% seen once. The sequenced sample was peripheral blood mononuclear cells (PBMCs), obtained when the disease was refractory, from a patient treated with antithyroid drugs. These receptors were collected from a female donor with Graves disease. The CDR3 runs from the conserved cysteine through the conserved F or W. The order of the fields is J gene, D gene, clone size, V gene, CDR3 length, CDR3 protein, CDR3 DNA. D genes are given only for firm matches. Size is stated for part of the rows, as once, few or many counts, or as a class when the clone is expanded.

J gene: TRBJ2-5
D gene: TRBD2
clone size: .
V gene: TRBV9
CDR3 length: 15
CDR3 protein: CASSVADGREETQYF
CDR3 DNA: TGTGCCAGCAGCGTAGCCGACGGGAGGGAAGAGACCCAGTACTTC

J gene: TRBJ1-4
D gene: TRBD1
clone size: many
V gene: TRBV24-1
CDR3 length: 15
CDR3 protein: CATSDADRVDEKLFF
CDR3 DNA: TGTGCCACCAGTGATGCAGACAGGGTAGATGAAAAACTGTTTTTT

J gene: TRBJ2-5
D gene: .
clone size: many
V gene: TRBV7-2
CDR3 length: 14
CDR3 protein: CASSFLSTGGTQYF
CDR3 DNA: TGTGCCAGCAGCTTCCTTTCGACCGGGGGGACCCAGTACTTC

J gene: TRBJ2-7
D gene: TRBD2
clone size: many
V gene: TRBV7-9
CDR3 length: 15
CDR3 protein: CASSTGREGSYEQYF
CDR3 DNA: TGTGCCAGCAGCACCGGGCGGGAGGGATCCTACGAGCAGTACTTC

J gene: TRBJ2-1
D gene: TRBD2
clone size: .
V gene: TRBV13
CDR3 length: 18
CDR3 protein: CASSLGSGGGRSYNEQFF
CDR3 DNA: TGTGCCAGCAGCTTAGGTAGCGGGGGAGGCCGCTCCTACAATGAGCAGTTCTTC

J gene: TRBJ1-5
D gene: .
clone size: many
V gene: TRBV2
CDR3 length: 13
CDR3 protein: CASSRGYNQPQHF
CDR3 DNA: TGTGCCAGCAGTCGGGGATACAATCAGCCCCAGCATTTT

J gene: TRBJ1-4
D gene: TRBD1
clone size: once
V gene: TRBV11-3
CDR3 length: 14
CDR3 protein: CACSSDRGSEKPFF
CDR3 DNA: TGTGCCTGCAGCTCAGACAGGGGTTCGGAAAAACCGTTTTTT

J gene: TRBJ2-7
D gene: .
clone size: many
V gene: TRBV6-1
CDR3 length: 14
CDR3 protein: CASTPGGGTYEQYF
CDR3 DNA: TGTGCCAGCACCCCGGGAGGGGGCACCTACGAGCAGTACTTC

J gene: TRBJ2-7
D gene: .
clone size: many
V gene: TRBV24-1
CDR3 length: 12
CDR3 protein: CATSDSDYEQYF
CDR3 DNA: TGTGCCACCAGTGATTCTGACTACGAGCAGTACTTC

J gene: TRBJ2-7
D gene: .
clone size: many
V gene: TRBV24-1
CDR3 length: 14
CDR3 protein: CATSDARMPYEQYF
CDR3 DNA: TGTGCCACCAGTGATGCTCGGATGCCCTACGAGCAGTACTTC

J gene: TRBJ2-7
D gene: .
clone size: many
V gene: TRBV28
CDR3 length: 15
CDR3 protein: CASSLSSGPFNEQYF
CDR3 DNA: TGTGCCAGCAGTTTATCATCCGGACCCTTTAACGAGCAGTACTTC

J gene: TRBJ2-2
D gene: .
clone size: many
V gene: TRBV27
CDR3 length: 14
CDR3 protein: CASSLYWNTGELFF
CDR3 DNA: TGTGCCAGCAGTTTGTACTGGAACACCGGGGAGCTGTTTTTT

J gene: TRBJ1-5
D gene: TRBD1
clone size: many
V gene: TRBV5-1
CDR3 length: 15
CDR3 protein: CASSPGQGASQPQHF
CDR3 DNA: TGCGCCAGCAGCCCCGGACAGGGGGCAAGTCAGCCCCAGCATTTT

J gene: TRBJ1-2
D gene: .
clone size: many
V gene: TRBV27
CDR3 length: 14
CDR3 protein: CASSFLATADGYTF
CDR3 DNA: TGTGCCAGCAGTTTCCTGGCTACGGCGGATGGCTACACCTTC

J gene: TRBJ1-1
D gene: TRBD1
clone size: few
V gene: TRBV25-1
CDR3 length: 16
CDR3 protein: CASSELHGRGKTEAFF
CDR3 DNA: TGTGCCAGCAGTGAACTCCATGGCAGGGGGAAGACTGAAGCTTTCTTT

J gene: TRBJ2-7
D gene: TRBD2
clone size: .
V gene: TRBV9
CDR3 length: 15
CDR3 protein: CASSVHPGGPGEQYF
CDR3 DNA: TGTGCCAGCAGCGTACATCCGGGGGGGCCAGGCGAGCAGTACTTC

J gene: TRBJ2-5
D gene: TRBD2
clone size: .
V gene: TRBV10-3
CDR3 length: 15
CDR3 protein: CAISGMVAGQETQYF
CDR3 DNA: TGTGCCATCAGTGGAATGGTAGCGGGGCAAGAGACCCAGTACTTC

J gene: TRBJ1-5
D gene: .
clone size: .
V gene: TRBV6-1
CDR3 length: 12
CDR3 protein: CASSGPNQPQHF
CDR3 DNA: TGTGCCAGCAGTGGACCTAATCAGCCCCAGCATTTT

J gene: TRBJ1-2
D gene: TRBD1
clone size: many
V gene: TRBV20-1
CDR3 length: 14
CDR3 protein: CSAEGTGVYSGYTF
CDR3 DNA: TGCAGTGCCGAAGGGACAGGGGTATATAGTGGCTACACCTTC

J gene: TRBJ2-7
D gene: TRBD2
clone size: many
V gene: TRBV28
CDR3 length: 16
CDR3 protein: CASSFSQREWSYEQYF
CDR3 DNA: TGTGCCAGCAGTTTCTCCCAGCGGGAGTGGTCCTACGAGCAGTACTTC

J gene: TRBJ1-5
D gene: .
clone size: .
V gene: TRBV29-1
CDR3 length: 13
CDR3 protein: CSASGTLFGPQHF
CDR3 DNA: TGCAGCGCTTCCGGGACGCTCTTTGGGCCCCAGCATTTT

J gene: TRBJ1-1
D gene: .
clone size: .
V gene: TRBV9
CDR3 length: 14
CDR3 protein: CASSTGTGRTEAFF
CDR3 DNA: TGTGCCAGCAGTACCGGGACTGGGAGGACTGAAGCTTTCTTT

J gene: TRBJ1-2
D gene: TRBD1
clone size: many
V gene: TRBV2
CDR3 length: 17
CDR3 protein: CASSPPFRRTGNYGYTF
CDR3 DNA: TGTGCCAGCAGCCCCCCCTTTCGGCGGACAGGGAACTATGGCTACACCTTC

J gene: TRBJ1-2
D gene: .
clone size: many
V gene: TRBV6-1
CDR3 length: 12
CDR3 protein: CASNRQPGGYTF
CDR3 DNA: TGTGCCAGCAACCGACAGCCTGGAGGCTACACCTTC

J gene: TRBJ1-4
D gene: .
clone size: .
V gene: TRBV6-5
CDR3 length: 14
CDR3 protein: CASSYDRRNEKLFF
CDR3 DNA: TGTGCCAGCAGTTACGACAGAAGGAATGAAAAACTGTTTTTT

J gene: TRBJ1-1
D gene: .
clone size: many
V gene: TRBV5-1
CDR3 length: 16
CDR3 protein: CASSLEGYRAATEAFF
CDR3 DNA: TGCGCCAGCAGCTTGGAAGGGTACAGGGCGGCCACTGAAGCTTTCTTT

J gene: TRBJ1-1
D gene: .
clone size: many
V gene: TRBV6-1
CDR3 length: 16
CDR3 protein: CASSPRGGLINTEAFF
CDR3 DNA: TGTGCCAGCAGTCCACGAGGGGGTCTTATTAATACTGAAGCTTTCTTT

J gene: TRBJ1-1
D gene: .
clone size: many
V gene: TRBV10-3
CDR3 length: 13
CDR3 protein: CAITSGAYNEAFF
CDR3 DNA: TGTGCCATCACCTCAGGGGCGTACAATGAAGCTTTCTTT

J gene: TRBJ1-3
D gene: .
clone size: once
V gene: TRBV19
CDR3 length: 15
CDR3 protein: CASRRGVYSGNTIYF
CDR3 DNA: TGTGCCAGTAGAAGAGGGGTCTACTCTGGAAACACCATATATTTT

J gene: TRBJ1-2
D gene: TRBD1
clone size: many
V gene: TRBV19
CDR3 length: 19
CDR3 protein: CASSMLPGQGVTAGYGYTF
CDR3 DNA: TGTGCCAGTAGTATGCTCCCTGGACAGGGGGTTACCGCCGGGTATGGCTACACCTTC

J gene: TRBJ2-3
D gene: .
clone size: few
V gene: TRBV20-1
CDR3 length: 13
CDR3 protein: CSAPGLARDTQYF
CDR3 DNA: TGCAGTGCCCCGGGCTTAGCGAGGGATACGCAGTATTTT

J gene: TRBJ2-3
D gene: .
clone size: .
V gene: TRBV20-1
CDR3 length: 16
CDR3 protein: CSARDGSILITDTQYF
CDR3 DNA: TGCAGTGCTAGAGATGGTAGCATTCTCATCACAGATACGCAGTATTTT

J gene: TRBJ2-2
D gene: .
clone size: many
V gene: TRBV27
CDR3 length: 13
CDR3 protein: CASSLVFTGELFF
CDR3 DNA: TGTGCCAGCAGTCTTGTGTTTACCGGGGAGCTGTTTTTT

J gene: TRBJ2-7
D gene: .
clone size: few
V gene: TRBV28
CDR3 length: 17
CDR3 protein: CASSLTWGGPVSYEQYF
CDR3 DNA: TGTGCCAGCAGTTTAACGTGGGGGGGCCCGGTCTCCTACGAGCAGTACTTC

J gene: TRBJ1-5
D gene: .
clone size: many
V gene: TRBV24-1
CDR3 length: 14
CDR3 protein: CATSDRGTDQPQHF
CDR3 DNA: TGTGCCACCAGTGACCGGGGAACGGATCAGCCCCAGCATTTT

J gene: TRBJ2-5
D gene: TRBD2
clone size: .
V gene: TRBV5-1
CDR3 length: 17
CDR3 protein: CASSSGLAGGPQETQYF
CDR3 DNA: TGCGCCAGCAGCTCCGGACTAGCGGGAGGGCCACAAGAGACCCAGTACTTC

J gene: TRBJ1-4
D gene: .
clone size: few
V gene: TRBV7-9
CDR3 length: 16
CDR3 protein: CASSLAVGATNEKLFF
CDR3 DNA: TGTGCCAGCAGCTTAGCAGTCGGGGCAACTAATGAAAAACTGTTTTTT

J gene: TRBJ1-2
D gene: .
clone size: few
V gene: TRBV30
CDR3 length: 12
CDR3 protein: CAWTGQIDGYTF
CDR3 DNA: TGTGCCTGGACGGGCCAGATCGATGGCTACACCTTC

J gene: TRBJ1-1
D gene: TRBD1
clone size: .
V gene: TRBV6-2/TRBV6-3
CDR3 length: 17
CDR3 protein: CASSYVLRTGEDTEAFF
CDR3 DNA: TGTGCCAGCAGTTACGTATTGAGGACAGGGGAGGACACTGAAGCTTTCTTT

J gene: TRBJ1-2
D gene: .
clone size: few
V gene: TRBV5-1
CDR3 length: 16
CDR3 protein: CASSSRLPTREGGYTF
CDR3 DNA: TGCGCCAGCAGTTCCAGGTTACCTACCAGAGAGGGTGGCTACACCTTC

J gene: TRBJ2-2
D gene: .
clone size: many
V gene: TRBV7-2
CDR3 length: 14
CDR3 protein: CASSFRDSTGELFF
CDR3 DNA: TGTGCCAGCAGCTTCCGGGACTCAACCGGGGAGCTGTTTTTT

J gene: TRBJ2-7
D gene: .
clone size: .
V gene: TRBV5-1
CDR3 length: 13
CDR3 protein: CASMGDGFYEQYF
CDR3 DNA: TGCGCCAGCATGGGGGACGGCTTCTACGAGCAGTACTTC

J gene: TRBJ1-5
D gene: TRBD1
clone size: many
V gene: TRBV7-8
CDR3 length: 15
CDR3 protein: CASSSAGTGNQPQHF
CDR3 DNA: TGTGCCAGCAGCTCCGCCGGGACAGGCAATCAGCCCCAGCATTTT

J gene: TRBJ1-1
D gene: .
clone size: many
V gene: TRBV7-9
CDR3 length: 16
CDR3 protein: CASTPRGNSMNTEAFF
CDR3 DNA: TGTGCCAGCACCCCTCGGGGGAATTCCATGAACACTGAAGCTTTCTTT

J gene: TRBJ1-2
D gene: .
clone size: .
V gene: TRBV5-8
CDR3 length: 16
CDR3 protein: CASSGEGLGTNYGYTF
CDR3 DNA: TGTGCCAGCAGCGGGGAGGGGCTGGGGACTAACTATGGCTACACCTTC

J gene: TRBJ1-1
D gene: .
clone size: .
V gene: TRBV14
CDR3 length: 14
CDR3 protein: CASSQDRPTPEAFF
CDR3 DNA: TGTGCCAGCAGCCAAGATCGGCCGACTCCTGAAGCTTTCTTT

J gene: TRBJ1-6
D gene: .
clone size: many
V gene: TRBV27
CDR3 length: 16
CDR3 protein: CASSLRPSSYNSPLHF
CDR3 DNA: TGTGCCAGCAGTTTACGTCCGAGCTCCTATAATTCACCCCTCCACTTT

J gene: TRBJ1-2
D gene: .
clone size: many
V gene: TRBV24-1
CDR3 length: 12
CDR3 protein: CATSDFRTGYTF
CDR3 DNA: TGTGCCACCAGTGATTTTAGAACTGGCTACACCTTC

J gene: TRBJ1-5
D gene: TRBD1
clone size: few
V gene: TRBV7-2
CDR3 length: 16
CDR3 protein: CASSLQGARSNQPQHF
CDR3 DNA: TGTGCCAGCAGCTTACAGGGGGCTCGGTCCAATCAGCCCCAGCATTTT

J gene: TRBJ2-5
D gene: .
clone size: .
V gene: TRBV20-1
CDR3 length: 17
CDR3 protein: CSARDPTSRRGQETQYF
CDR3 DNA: TGCAGTGCTAGAGACCCGACTAGCCGGAGGGGGCAAGAGACCCAGTACTTC

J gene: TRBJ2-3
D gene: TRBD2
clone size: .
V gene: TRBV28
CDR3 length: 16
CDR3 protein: CASRPPLAGGKDTQYF
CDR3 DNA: TGTGCCAGCAGACCGCCACTAGCGGGAGGGAAAGATACGCAGTATTTT

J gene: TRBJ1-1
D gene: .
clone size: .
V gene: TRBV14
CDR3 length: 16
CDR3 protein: CASSQMGRLMNTEAFF
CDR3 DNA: TGTGCCAGCAGCCAAATGGGACGGCTGATGAACACTGAAGCTTTCTTT

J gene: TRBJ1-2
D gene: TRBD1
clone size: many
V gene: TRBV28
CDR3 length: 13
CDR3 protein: CASSTPQGRGYTF
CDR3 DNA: TGTGCCAGCAGTACCCCACAGGGGCGGGGCTACACCTTC

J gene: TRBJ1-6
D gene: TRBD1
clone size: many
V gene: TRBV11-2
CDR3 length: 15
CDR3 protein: CASSHAQGASSPLHF
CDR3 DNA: TGTGCCAGCAGCCACGCCCAGGGGGCTTCTTCACCCCTCCACTTT

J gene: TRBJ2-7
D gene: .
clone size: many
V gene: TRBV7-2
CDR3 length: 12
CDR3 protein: CASSLEVGEQYF
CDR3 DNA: TGTGCCAGCAGCTTAGAAGTGGGCGAGCAGTACTTC